This passage covers 7 T cell receptor beta chains from one sample sequenced in a study of blood T cell repertoires in COVID-19. Generated by immunoSEQ multiplex PCR, the TCRdb table keeps only in-frame clones and is missing some. The sample contains about 100,000 clones, over 75% of which appear only once. The sample comprised peripheral blood. These receptor sequences come from a woman in her 70s with acute or convalescent COVID-19.

The chain uses TRBV2 and TRBJ2-2, with TRBD2 matching over 12 bases. CDR3 length equals 15 residues. Trimming removed 9 bases from V and 4 bases from J; junction bases left unmatched: 6. Germline loops: CDR1 SNHLY, CDR2 FYNNEI. DNA for the CDR3: TGTGCCAGTACTCTAGCGGGAGGGGGCACCGGGGAGCTGTTTTTT. As protein: CASTLAGGGTGELFF.

The rearrangement uses TRBV7-3 and TRBJ2-2; 8 bases line up with TRBD1. The CDR3 length is 16 residues. The V and J ends lost 1 base and 5 bases, in that order; junction bases with no gene match: 6. The germline CDR1 and CDR2 sequences are SGHTA and FQGTGA. The CDR3: CASSLRGTGTTGELFF. The DNA for the CDR3 is TGTGCCAGCAGCTTAAGAGGGACAGGTACAACCGGGGAGCTGTTTTTT.

The chain employs TRBV27 and TRBJ2-7, with a tentative D call TRBD2 (5 bases). The germline gives CDR1 MNHEY, CDR2 SMNVEV (reference sequence). V lost 7 bases, J lost 0 bases, and 16 bases lay in between. The CDR3 contains 15 residues. CDR3 protein: CASIPGLSSSYEQYV. The CDR3 DNA follows: TGTGCCAGCATTCCGGGATTGAGCTCCTCCTACGAGCAGTACGTC.

This clone was observed once. V gene TRBV19 combines with J gene TRBJ1-3, with D possibly being TRBD1 (5 bases). The CDR3 length is 14 residues. V was trimmed by 4 bases and J by 4 bases, leaving 11 bases between them. CDR1 is LNHDA and CDR2 is SQIVND in the germline V gene (reference sequence). The CDR3 sequence: CASSKGLSGNTIYF. Here the CDR3 DNA reads TGTGCCAGTAGTAAGGGACTTTCCGGAAACACCATATATTTT.

DNA of the CDR3: TGTGCCAGCAGTGACGTTTATAGGACTAGCACCCATGAGCAGTTCTTC. It yields the protein CASSDVYRTSTHEQFF. The chain carries TRBV6-4 and TRBJ2-1; 8 bases are a match to TRBD2. Germline values: CDR1 MRHNA, CDR2 SNTAGT. The CDR3 spans 16 residues. Trimming took 2 bases from V and 8 from J; bases not matched to a gene: 11.

The chain employs TRBV6-2 or TRBV6-3 and TRBJ2-3; D is unresolved. The germline V gene has CDR1 MNHEY and CDR2 SVGEGT. Trimming stripped 6 bases from V and 3 bases from J, with 16 bases between. The CDR3 runs to 15 residues. CDR3 in DNA: TGTGCCAGCAGCCCCAATATGGGCCTGACAGATACGCAGTATTTT. Its protein is CASSPNMGLTDTQYF.

The rearrangement uses TRBV28 and TRBJ2-5, with D unclear. Trimming removed 4 bases from V and 2 bases from J, with 8 bases in between. The CDR3 runs 13 residues. CDR1 is MDHEN, CDR2 SYDVKM, per germline. CDR3 region: CASSYNGQETQYF. In DNA form, the CDR3 reads TGTGCCAGCAGTTATAACGGGCAAGAGACCCAGTACTTC.